One and the same sample provided the 21 T cell receptor beta chains below, sequenced in a study of blood T cell repertoires in COVID-19. Clones were sequenced by immunoSEQ multiplex PCR, and TCRdb holds only the in-frame ones, with some missing. The table has 150,000 to 200,000 clones, 70% to 90% seen once. The specimen sequenced was peripheral blood. Every receptor here comes from a young man who had recovered from COVID-19.

This clone was seen a single time. The chain recombines TRBV19 with TRBJ1-1; D may be TRBD1 (5 bases). The CDR3 contains 14 residues. V lost 7 bases, J lost 1 base, and 13 bases lay in between. CDR1 is LNHDA, CDR2 SQIVND, per germline (reference sequence). The CDR3 nucleotides are TGTGCCAGTAAAAGCCAGGGCTGGAACACTGAAGCTTTCTTT. Amino acid sequence: CASKSQGWNTEAFF.

This rearrangement joins TRBV6-5 to TRBJ2-1; weak D call: TRBD2 (6 bases). The CDR3 covers 14 residues. Germline CDR1 reads MNHEY; CDR2 reads SVGAGI. V lost 8 bases, J lost 8 bases, and 19 bases lay in between. This CDR3 is CASGEEGLADEQFF. The CDR3 nucleotides read TGTGCCAGCGGGGAGGAAGGTCTTGCGGATGAGCAGTTCTTC.

There are a few counts of this clone. The chain combines TRBV19 with TRBJ2-1, with 8 bases lining up with TRBD2. V was pared by 3 bases and J by 5 bases, with 6 bases of the junction left unmatched. CDR3 length equals 15 residues. Germline V gene data show CDR1 as LNHDA and CDR2 as SQIVND (reference sequence). CDR3 protein: CASSIGGRHHNEQFF. For the CDR3, the DNA is TGTGCCAGTAGTATCGGCGGGAGGCACCACAATGAGCAGTTCTTC.

The genes are TRBV3-1 (or the pseudogene TRBV3-2) and TRBJ1-4; 9 nucleotides match TRBD1. The length of the CDR3 is 15 residues. V lost 4 bases, J lost 10 bases, and 10 bases stayed unmatched. Per the germline V gene, CDR1 is LGHDT and CDR2 is YNNKEL (reference sequence). Here the CDR3 reads CASSLPRDRVGKLFF. The DNA of the CDR3 is TGTGCCAGCAGCCTTCCCCGGGACAGGGTGGGAAAACTGTTTTTT.

This clone was recorded only once. The rearrangement links TRBV15 to TRBJ2-1, with 9 nucleotides matching TRBD1. The V gene end was trimmed by 5 bases and the J gene end by 2 bases; junction bases not matched to a gene: 4. The germline V gene encodes CDR1 LNHNV and CDR2 YYDKDF (reference sequence). CDR3 length: 15 amino acids. The CDR3 region has the DNA TGTGCCACCAGCGACCGGGACAGGGCCTACAATGAGCAGTTCTTC. This sequence encodes CATSDRDRAYNEQFF. The full variable domain, rest sourced from reference TRBV15 and TRBJ2-1, is DAMVIQNPRYQVTQFGKPVTLSCSQTLNHNVMYWYQQKSSQAPKLLFHYYDKDFNNEADTPDNFQSRRPNTSFCFLDIRSPGLGDTAMYLCATSDRDRAYNEQFFGPGTRLTVL.

With respect to this clone: The sample contains more than one DNA sequence encoding this CDR3. The chain uses TRBV6-5 and TRBJ2-3; 7 bases align to TRBD1. The CDR3 spans 14 residues. J was trimmed by 0 bases and V by 6 bases; bases with no gene match: 3. Germline loops: CDR1 MNHEY, CDR2 SVGAGI. The CDR3 region is CASRTGPSTDTQYF. CDR3 coding DNA: TGTGCCAGCAGGACAGGGCCTAGCACAGATACGCAGTATTTT.

This chain links TRBV27 with TRBJ2-1; 9 bases map to TRBD2. CDR3 size: 16 residues. V trimming: 1 base; J trimming: 5 bases; junction bases outside the gene matches: 6. Germline loops: CDR1 MNHEY, CDR2 SMNVEV (reference sequence). CDR3 in DNA: TGTGCCAGCAGTTTATGGGGACTAGCAGATAACAATGAGCAGTTCTTC. This gives the protein CASSLWGLADNNEQFF.

V usage is TRBV27 and J usage is TRBJ1-4; D remains ambiguous. Germline CDR1 and CDR2: MNHEY and SMNVEV (reference sequence). V lost 2 bases and J lost 0, with 10 bases in between. The CDR3 is 16 residues long. For the CDR3, the DNA is TGTGCCAGCAGTTTAACCCTCGGTGCAACTAATGAAAAACTGTTTTTT. Encoded protein: CASSLTLGATNEKLFF.

The gene calls are TRBV6-2 or TRBV6-3 and TRBJ1-2; 9 bases line up with TRBD1. The CDR3 extends over 13 amino acids. Germline V gives CDR1 MNHEY, CDR2 SVGEGT. V lost 5 bases, J lost 4 bases, and 2 bases stayed unmatched. The CDR3, as DNA: TGTGCCAGCAGTGGACAGGGGACCTATGGCTACACCTTC. This sequence encodes CASSGQGTYGYTF.

The chain employs TRBV10-3 and TRBJ2-3; 8 positions agree with TRBD1. Germline trimming cut 4 bases from V and 14 bases from J; bases unmatched to any gene: 11. This CDR3 is 13 amino acids long. In germline, CDR1 is ENHRY, CDR2 SYGVKD. The CDR3 sequence: CAISGQGAPVLYF. The CDR3 bases are TGTGCCATCAGTGGTCAGGGGGCCCCGGTCCTGTATTTT.

V gene TRBV30 combines with J gene TRBJ1-6; D is possibly TRBD1 (5 bases). Germline values: CDR1 GTSNPN, CDR2 SVGIG (reference sequence). The V end was cut by 2 bases, the J end by 5 bases, with 13 bases between. This CDR3 is 15 amino acids long. The CDR3 loop is CAWSPRRGDNSPLHF. CDR3 DNA sequence: TGTGCCTGGAGTCCACGGCGGGGGGATAATTCACCCCTCCACTTT. The full variable domain, completed using reference TRBV30 and TRBJ1-6, is SQTIHQWPATLVQPVGSPLSLECTVEGTSNPNLYWYRQAAGRGLQLLFYSVGIGQISSEVPQNLSASRPQDRQFILSSKKLLLSDSGFYLCAWSPRRGDNSPLHFGNGTRLTVT.

In this sample, this clone turned up a few times. This chain joins TRBV12-5 and TRBJ1-2, with D uncertain. This CDR3 has 14 amino acids. V was shortened by 2 bases and J by 6 bases, with 13 bases between the two germline ends. Germline V gives CDR1 LGHNT, CDR2 FRNRAP. CDR3: CASGLSNRPDGYTF. DNA for the CDR3: TGTGCTAGTGGTTTGTCGAACAGACCTGATGGCTACACCTTC.

V gene TRBV5-1 combines with J gene TRBJ1-4; unclear D gene. V was cut by 4 bases and J by 5 bases, with 12 bases left in between. Per germline, CDR1 SGHRS and CDR2 YFSETQ. This CDR3 is built from 14 residues. The CDR3 spells CASSEGAGNEKLFF. CDR3 nucleotides: TGCGCCAGCAGCGAGGGAGCAGGAAATGAAAAACTGTTTTTT.

This chain connects TRBV11-3 to TRBJ2-3; D is perhaps TRBD2 (6 bases). V lost 6 bases, J lost 2 bases, and 9 bases lay in between. The CDR3 consists of 13 residues. CDR1 is SGHNT and CDR2 is YENEEA in the germline V gene. As DNA, the CDR3 is TGTGCCAGCAGTACGGGGGACACAGATACGCAGTATTTT. It codes for CASSTGDTDTQYF.

The rearrangement links TRBV28 to TRBJ2-1; 10 nucleotides agree with TRBD2. Germline-derived CDR1 and CDR2 are MDHEN and SYDVKM. This CDR3 has 15 residues. J lost 3 bases, V lost 3 bases, and 2 bases had no gene match. The CDR3 loop reads CASSLLAGVYNEQFF. The CDR3 DNA sequence: TGTGCCAGCAGTTTGCTAGCGGGAGTCTACAATGAGCAGTTCTTC.

The chain couples TRBV2 to TRBJ1-3; possible D gene TRBD1, 5 bases. V was clipped by 9 bases and J by 2 bases, with 17 bases between them. The CDR3 is 15 residues long. Germline CDR1 and CDR2: SNHLY and FYNNEI. The CDR3 DNA is TGTGCCAGTGAAAACCGGGACTTCACTGGAAACACCATATATTTT. This sequence encodes CASENRDFTGNTIYF.

The V call is TRBV6-6, the J call TRBJ1-3; the D gene is possibly TRBD1 (6 bases). The germline gives CDR1 MNHNY, CDR2 SVGAGI (reference sequence). With 5 bases removed from V and 0 bases from J, the gap between germline ends came to 17 bases. CDR3 size: 17 residues. CDR3 loop: CASSPRGGGNSGNTIYF. In DNA form, the CDR3 reads TGTGCCAGCAGTCCCCGGGGAGGGGGGAACTCTGGAAACACCATATATTTT.

This chain links TRBV7-2 with TRBJ2-2; tentative D call: TRBD2 (6 bases). CDR1 is SGHTA and CDR2 is FQGNSA in the germline V gene. CDR3 length equals 15 residues. Trimming removed 6 bases at V and 4 bases at J, with 15 bases between. DNA of the CDR3: TGTGCCAGCAGGGAGGGGCGATGGTCCACCGGGGAGCTGTTTTTT. Residues: CASREGRWSTGELFF.

This clone has a single count. The V and J genes are TRBV14 and TRBJ2-7; 9 bases map to TRBD1. The CDR3 runs to 20 residues. The junction had 21 bases not matched to a gene; V was cut back by 3 bases and J by 3 bases. The germline V gene has CDR1 SGHDN and CDR2 FVKESK. CDR3 sequence: CASSHAFGIPGTGKDYEQYF. The CDR3 DNA is TGTGCCAGCAGCCATGCTTTCGGGATACCTGGGACAGGGAAAGACTACGAGCAGTACTTC.

The rearrangement joins TRBV6-6 to TRBJ1-2, with a possible D match to TRBD1 (6 bases). The CDR3 length is 12 residues. Trimming pared 11 bases from V and 7 bases from J, leaving 17 bases between. Germline assignment: CDR1 MNHNY and CDR2 SVGAGI (reference sequence). The CDR3 coding sequence is TGTGCCGCGGGGGGGCCCGTAGGTGGCTACACCTTC. It is translated as CAAGGPVGGYTF.

The rearrangement uses TRBV19 and TRBJ1-5; D gene ambiguous. V shed 1 base and J shed 8 bases, with 15 bases lying between them. The CDR3 loop spans 15 amino acids. Germline V gene sequence: CDR1 LNHDA, CDR2 SQIVND (reference sequence). The CDR3 nucleotides read TGTGCCAGTAGTATAGGAGGCAGCCTAGATAAGCCCCAGCATTTT. Translation gives CASSIGGSLDKPQHF. Together with reference TRBV19 and TRBJ1-5, the CDR3 gives the full variable domain: DGGITQSPKYLFRKEGQNVTLSCEQNLNHDAMYWYRQDPGQGLRLIYYSQIVNDFQKGDIAEGYSVSREKKESFPLTVTSAQKNPTAFYLCASSIGGSLDKPQHFGDGTRLSIL.